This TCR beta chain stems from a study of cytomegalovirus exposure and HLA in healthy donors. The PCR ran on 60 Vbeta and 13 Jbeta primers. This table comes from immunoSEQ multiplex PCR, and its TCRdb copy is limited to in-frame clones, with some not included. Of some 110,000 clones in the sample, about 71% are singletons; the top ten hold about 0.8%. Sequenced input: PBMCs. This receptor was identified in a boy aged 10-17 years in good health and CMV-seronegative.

As DNA, the CDR3 is TGTGCCAGCAGCCGGACAGGCCTCTCGGGGACTGAAGCTTTCTTT. Translating gives CASSRTGLSGTEAFF. The V and J genes are TRBV7-6 and TRBJ1-1; TRBD1 matches 7 bases. Trimming took 5 bases from V and 5 from J; bases not matched to a gene: 11. The CDR3 extends over 15 amino acids. Per germline, CDR1 SGHVS and CDR2 FNYEAQ.